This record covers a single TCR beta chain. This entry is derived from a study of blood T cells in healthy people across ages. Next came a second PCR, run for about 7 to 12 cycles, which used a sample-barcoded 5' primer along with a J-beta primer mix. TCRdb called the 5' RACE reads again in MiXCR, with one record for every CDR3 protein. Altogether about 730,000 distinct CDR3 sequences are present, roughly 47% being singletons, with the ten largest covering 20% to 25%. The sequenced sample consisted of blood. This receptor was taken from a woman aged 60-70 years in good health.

CDR3 protein: CASSQPSRGRETPGGYEQYF. CDR3 sequence (DNA): TGTGCCAGCAGCCAACCTTCACGAGGGCGGGAGACCCCCGGAGGGTACGAGCAGTACTTC. The chain couples TRBV4-2 to TRBJ2-7, with 7 bases matching TRBD2. V lost 2 bases and J lost 4; bases outside the gene matches: 23. This CDR3 contains 20 residues. In germline, CDR1 is LGHNA, CDR2 YNFKEQ.